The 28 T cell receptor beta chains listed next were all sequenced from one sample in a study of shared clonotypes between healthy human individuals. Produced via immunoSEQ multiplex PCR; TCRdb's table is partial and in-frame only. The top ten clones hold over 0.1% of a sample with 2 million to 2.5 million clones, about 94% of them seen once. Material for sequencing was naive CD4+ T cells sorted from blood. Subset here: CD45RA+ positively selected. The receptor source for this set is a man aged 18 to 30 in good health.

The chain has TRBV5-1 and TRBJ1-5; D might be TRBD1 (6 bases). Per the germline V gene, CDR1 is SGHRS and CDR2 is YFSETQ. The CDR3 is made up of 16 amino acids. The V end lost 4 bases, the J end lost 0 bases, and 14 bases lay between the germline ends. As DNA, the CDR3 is TGCGCCAGCAGCGTTTCCACAGGGTATAGCAATCAGCCCCAGCATTTT. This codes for CASSVSTGYSNQPQHF.

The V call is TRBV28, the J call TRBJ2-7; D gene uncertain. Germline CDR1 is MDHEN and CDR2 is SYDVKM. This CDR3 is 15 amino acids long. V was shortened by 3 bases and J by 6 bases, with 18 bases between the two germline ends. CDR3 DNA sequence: TGTGCCAGCAGTTTTGGCAGGCCCCCACCAGGCGAGCAGTACTTC. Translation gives CASSFGRPPPGEQYF.

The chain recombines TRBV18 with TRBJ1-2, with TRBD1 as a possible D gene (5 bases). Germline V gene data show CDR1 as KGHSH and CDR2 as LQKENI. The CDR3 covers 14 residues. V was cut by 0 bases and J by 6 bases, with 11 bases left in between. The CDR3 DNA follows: TGTGCCAGCTCACCACCCCCAGGGTCGGATGGCTACACCTTC. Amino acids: CASSPPPGSDGYTF. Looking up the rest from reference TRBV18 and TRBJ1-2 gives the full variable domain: NAGVMQNPRHLVRRRGQEARLRCSPMKGHSHVYWYRQLPEEGLKFMVYLQKENIIDESGMPKERFSAEFPKEGPSILRIQQVVRGDSAAYFCASSPPPGSDGYTFGSGTRLTVV.

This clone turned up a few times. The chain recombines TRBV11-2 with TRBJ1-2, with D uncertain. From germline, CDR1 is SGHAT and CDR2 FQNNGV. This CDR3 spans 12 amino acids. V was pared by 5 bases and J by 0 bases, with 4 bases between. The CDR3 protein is CASSRSNYGYTF. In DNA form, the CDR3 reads TGTGCCAGCAGCCGCTCTAACTATGGCTACACCTTC.

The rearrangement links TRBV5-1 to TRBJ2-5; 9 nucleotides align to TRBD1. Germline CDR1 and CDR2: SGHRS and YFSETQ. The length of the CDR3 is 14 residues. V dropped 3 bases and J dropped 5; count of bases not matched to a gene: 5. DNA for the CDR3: TGCGCCAGCAGCTATACAGGGGGCGCGGAGACCCAGTACTTC. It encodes CASSYTGGAETQYF. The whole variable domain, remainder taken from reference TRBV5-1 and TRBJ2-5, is KAGVTQTPRYLIKTRGQQVTLSCSPISGHRSVSWYQQTPGQGLQFLFEYFSETQRNKGNFPGRFSGRQFSNSRSEMNVSTLELGDSALYLCASSYTGGAETQYFGPGTRLLVL.

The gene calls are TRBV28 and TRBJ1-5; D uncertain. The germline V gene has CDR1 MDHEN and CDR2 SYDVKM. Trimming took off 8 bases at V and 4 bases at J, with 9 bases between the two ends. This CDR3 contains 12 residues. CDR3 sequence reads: CASADQNQPQHF. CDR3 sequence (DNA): TGTGCCAGCGCGGATCAAAATCAGCCCCAGCATTTT.

The CDR3 nucleotides read TGTGCCAGCAGCTTCGGAGGGTCTAGAGCCACCGGGGAGCTGTTTTTT. Its translation is CASSFGGSRATGELFF. The chain links TRBV5-4 to TRBJ2-2; TRBD2 is a possible D gene (6 bases). The CDR3 is made up of 16 amino acids. CDR1 is SGHNT and CDR2 is YYREEE in the germline V gene (reference sequence). V shed 2 bases and J shed 4 bases, with 15 bases lying between them.

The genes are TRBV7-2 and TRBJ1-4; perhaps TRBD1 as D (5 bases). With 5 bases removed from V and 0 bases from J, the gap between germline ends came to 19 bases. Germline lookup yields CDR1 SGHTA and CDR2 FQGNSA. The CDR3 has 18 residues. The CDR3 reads CASSALWGPGATNEKLFF. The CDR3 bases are TGTGCCAGCAGCGCCCTGTGGGGCCCCGGAGCAACTAATGAAAAACTGTTTTTT. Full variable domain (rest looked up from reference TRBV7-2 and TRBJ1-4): GAGVSQSPSNKVTEKGKDVELRCDPISGHTALYWYRQSLGQGLEFLIYFQGNSAPDKSGLPSDRFSAERTGGSVSTLTIQRTQQEDSAVYLCASSALWGPGATNEKLFFGSGTQLSVL.

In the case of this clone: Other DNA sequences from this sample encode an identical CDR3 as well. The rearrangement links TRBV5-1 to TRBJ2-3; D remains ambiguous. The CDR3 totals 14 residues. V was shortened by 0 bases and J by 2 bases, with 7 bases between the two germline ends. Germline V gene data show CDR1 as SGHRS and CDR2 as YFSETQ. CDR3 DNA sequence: TGCGCCAGCAGCTTGGAGGCCCCCACAGATACGCAGTATTTT. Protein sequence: CASSLEAPTDTQYF.

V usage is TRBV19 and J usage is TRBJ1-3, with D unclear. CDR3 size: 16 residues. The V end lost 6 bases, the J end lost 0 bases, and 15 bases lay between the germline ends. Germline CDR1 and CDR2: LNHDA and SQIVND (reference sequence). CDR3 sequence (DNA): TGTGCCAGTAGCTCCCACTTGGTGGGCTCTGGAAACACCATATATTTT. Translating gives CASSSHLVGSGNTIYF.

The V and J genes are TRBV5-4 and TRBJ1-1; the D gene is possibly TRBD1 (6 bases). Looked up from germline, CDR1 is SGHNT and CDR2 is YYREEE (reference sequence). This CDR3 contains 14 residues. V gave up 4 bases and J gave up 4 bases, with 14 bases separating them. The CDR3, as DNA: TGTGCCAGCAGCCCGTCCCAGGGGTCCACTGAAGCTTTCTTT. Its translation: CASSPSQGSTEAFF.

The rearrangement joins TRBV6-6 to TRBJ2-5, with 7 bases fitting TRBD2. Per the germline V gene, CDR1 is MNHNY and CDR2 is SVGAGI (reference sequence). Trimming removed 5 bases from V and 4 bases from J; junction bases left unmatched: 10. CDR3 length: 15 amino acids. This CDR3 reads CASSPGGGRGETQYF. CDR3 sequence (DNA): TGTGCCAGCAGTCCCGGGGGAGGGAGGGGAGAGACCCAGTACTTC.

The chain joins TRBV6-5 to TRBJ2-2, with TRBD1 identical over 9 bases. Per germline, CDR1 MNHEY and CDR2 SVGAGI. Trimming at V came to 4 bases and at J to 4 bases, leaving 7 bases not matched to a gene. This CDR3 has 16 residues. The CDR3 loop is CASSSQGADGTGELFF. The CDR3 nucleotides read TGTGCCAGCAGTTCACAGGGGGCGGACGGCACCGGGGAGCTGTTTTTT.

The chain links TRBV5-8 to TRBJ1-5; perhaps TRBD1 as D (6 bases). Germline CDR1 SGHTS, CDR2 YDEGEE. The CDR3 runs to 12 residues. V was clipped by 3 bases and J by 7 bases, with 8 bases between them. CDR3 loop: CASSWGAQPQHF. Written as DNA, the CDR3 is TGTGCCAGCAGCTGGGGGGCCCAGCCCCAGCATTTT.

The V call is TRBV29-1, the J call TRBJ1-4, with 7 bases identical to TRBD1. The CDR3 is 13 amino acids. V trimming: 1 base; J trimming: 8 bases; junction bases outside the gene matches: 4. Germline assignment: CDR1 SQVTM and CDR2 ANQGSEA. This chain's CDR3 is CSVEVWTGEKLFF. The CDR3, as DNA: TGCAGCGTTGAAGTCTGGACAGGCGAAAAACTGTTTTTT.

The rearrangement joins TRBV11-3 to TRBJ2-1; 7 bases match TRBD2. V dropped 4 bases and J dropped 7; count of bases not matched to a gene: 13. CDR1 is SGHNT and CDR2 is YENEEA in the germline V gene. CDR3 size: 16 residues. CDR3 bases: TGTGCCAGCAGCTCATGGGGGGAGGGCCAATTGAATGAGCAGTTCTTC. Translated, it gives CASSSWGEGQLNEQFF. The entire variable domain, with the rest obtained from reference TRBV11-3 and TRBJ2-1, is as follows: EAGVVQSPRYKIIEKKQPVAFWCNPISGHNTLYWYLQNLGQGPELLIRYENEEAVDDSQLPKDRFSAERLKGVDSTLKIQPAELGDSAVYLCASSSWGEGQLNEQFFGPGTRLTVL.

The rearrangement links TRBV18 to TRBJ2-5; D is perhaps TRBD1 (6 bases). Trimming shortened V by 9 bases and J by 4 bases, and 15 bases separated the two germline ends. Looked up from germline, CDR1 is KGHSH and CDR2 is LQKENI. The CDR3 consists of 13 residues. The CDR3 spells CASLTGIGETQYF. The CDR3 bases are TGTGCCAGTTTAACAGGGATAGGAGAGACCCAGTACTTC.

CDR3 region: CASSSGTRGPKETQYF. DNA for the CDR3: TGTGCCAGCAGTTCCGGGACTAGAGGGCCCAAAGAGACCCAGTACTTC. The chain is built from TRBV7-9 and TRBJ2-5, with 8 bases lining up with TRBD2. Germline CDR1 SEHNR, CDR2 FQNEAQ (reference sequence). This CDR3 has 16 amino acids. J was trimmed by 3 bases and V by 6 bases; bases with no gene match: 12.

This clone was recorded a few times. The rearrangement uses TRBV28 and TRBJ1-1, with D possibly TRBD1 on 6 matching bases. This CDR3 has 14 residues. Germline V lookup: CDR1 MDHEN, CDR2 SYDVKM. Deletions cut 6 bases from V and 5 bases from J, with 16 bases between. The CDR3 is CASSGGGSRTEAFF. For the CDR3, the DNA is TGTGCCAGCAGCGGAGGGGGATCTAGAACTGAAGCTTTCTTT.

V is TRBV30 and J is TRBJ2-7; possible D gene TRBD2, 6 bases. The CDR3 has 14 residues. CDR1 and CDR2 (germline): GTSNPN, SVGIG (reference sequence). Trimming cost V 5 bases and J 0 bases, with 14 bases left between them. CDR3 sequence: CAWAAGSLSYEQYF. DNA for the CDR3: TGTGCCTGGGCCGCGGGAAGTCTCTCCTACGAGCAGTACTTC.

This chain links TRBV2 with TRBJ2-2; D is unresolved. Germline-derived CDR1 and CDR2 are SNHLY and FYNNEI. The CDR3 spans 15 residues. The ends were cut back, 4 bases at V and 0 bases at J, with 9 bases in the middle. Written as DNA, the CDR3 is TGTGCCAGCAGTGCGAGACTGGCGAACACCGGGGAGCTGTTTTTT. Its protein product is CASSARLANTGELFF.

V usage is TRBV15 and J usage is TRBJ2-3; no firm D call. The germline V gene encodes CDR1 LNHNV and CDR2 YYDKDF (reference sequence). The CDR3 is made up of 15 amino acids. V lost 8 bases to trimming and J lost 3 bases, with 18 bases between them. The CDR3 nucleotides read TGTGCCACCCTTCTTCGGAGTGGGCAAACAGATACGCAGTATTTT. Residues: CATLLRSGQTDTQYF.

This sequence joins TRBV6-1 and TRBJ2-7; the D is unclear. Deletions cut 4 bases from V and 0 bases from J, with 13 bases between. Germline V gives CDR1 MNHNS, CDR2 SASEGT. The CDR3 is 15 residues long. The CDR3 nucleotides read TGTGCCAGCAGTGGTGGCGGAGCTAGCTCCTACGAGCAGTACTTC. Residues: CASSGGGASSYEQYF.

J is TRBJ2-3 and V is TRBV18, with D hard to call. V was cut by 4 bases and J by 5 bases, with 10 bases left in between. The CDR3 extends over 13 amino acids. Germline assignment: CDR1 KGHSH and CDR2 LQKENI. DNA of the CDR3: TGTGCCAGCTCACTTAGACAACTAGATACGCAGTATTTT. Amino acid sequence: CASSLRQLDTQYF.

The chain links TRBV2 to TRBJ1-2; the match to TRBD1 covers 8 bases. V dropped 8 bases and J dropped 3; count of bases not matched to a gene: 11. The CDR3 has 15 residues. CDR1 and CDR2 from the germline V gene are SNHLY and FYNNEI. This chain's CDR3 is CASPYPGGAYYGYTF. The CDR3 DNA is TGTGCCAGCCCCTACCCAGGGGGCGCATACTATGGCTACACCTTC.

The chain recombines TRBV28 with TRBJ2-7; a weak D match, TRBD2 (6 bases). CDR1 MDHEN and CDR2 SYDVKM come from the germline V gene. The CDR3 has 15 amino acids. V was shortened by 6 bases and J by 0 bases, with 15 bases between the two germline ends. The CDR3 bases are TGTGCCAGCAGAAAGGACGGGGGAAACTCCTACGAGCAGTACTTC. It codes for CASRKDGGNSYEQYF.

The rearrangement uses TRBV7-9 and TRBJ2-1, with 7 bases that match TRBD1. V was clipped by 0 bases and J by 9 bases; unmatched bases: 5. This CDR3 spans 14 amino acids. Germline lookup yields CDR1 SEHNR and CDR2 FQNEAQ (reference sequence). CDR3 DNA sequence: TGTGCCAGCAGCTTAGCGCAGACAGGGAGTGAGCAGTTCTTC. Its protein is CASSLAQTGSEQFF.

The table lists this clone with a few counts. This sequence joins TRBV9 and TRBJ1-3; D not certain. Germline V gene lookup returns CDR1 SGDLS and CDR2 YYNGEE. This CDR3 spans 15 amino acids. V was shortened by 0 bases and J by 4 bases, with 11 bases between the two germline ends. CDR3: CASSVAVTPGNTIYF. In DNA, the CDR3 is TGTGCCAGCAGCGTAGCTGTGACACCAGGAAACACCATATATTTT.